The clone carrying this T cell receptor beta chain was picked up a small number of times. The antigen is not known. This entry belongs to a study of beta chain features in type 1 diabetes. The CDR3 spans 17 residues. Germline CDR1 reads KGHSH; CDR2 reads LQKENI. V shed 6 bases, J shed 8 bases, and the junction held 16 bases outside the gene matches. The entirety of the isolated RNA underwent reverse transcription, so expressed TCRB transcripts were sequenced. Sequencing was performed with immunoSEQ multiplex PCR; in TCRdb, only in-frame clones are kept and a portion is missing. In the table there are 300,000 to 450,000 clones, roughly 12% of which are singletons. Whole-study findings and limits: Shortening of TCRB CDR3s, moderate but significant, appeared in all four CD4+ subsets of Type 1 diabetes patients.

The rearrangement joins TRBV18 to TRBJ2-1; 10 nucleotides agree with TRBD1. This TCR came from a woman in her late teens or twenties with type 1 diabetes. Sequencing input: naive CD4+ T cells from blood. In nucleotides, the CDR3 is TGTGCCAGCTCCCCCCGAGCCGGACAGGGGGACTTGTATGAGCAGTTCTTC. Translating gives CASSPRAGQGDLYEQFF.